Below are 9 T cell receptor beta chains sequenced from a single sample in a study of T cell responses to AZD1222 COVID-19 vaccine. The protocol was immunoSEQ multiplex PCR, while the TCRdb copy is restricted to in-frame clones and leaves out a portion. Of some 180,000 clones listed, about 93% are singletons. The sequencing used peripheral blood, collected 28 days after the second AZD1222 dose. The source is an adult who received the AZD1222 COVID-19 vaccine.

The chain links TRBV20-1 to TRBJ2-1, with D possibly matching TRBD2 (5 bases). CDR3 length equals 16 residues. Looked up from germline, CDR1 is DFQATT and CDR2 is SNEGSKA (reference sequence). V dropped 3 bases and J dropped 0 bases, with 15 bases sitting between them. CDR3 nucleotides: TGCAGTGCTAGTAACGTTCTAGGGAGCTCCTACAATGAGCAGTTCTTC. Translated: CSASNVLGSSYNEQFF.

The rearrangement links TRBV11-2 to TRBJ2-7, with no clear D. The CDR3 extends over 16 amino acids. Germline loops: CDR1 SGHAT, CDR2 FQNNGV. V was shortened by 0 bases and J by 4 bases, with 16 bases between the two germline ends. CDR3 loop: CASSLELYTRIYEQYF. CDR3 nucleotides: TGTGCCAGCAGCTTAGAACTGTACACAAGGATTTACGAGCAGTACTTC.

The chain uses TRBV4-3 and TRBJ1-2; no firm D call. This CDR3 is built from 13 residues. Looked up from germline, CDR1 is LGHNA and CDR2 is YSLEER. The V end lost 0 bases, the J end lost 5 bases, and 7 bases lay between the germline ends. CDR3 bases: TGCGCCAGCAGCCAAGAAAACCGTTATGGCTACACCTTC. Encoded protein: CASSQENRYGYTF.

The V gene is TRBV6-6, the J gene TRBJ2-2; D uncertain. The germline CDR1 and CDR2 sequences are MNHNY and SVGAGI (reference sequence). The ends were cut back, 11 bases at V and 1 base at J, with 5 bases in the middle. The CDR3 spans 11 residues. The CDR3 region is CACLNTGELFF. In DNA form, the CDR3 reads TGTGCCTGCCTGAACACCGGGGAGCTGTTTTTT.

The chain has TRBV10-3 and TRBJ2-7; D may match TRBD1 or TRBD2 (5 bases each). The CDR3 spans 13 residues. V dropped 3 bases and J dropped 2 bases, with 8 bases sitting between them. The germline V gene has CDR1 ENHRY and CDR2 SYGVKD. The CDR3, as DNA: TGTGCCATCAGTGATCTGGGGGCCTACGAGCAGTACTTC. Its translation is CAISDLGAYEQYF.

This clone was seen just once. The V call is TRBV6-5, the J call TRBJ1-2; D may be TRBD1 (6 bases). This CDR3 has 14 amino acids. The V end was cut by 0 bases, the J end by 4 bases, with 9 bases between. Per the germline V gene, CDR1 is MNHEY and CDR2 is SVGAGI. CDR3 DNA: TGTGCCAGCAGTTACTCAGGGACATCCTATGGCTACACCTTC. Translating it yields CASSYSGTSYGYTF.

This chain connects TRBV24-1 to TRBJ2-5; D ambiguous. Trimming pared 5 bases from V and 5 bases from J, leaving 11 bases between. There are 13 residues in the CDR3. Germline loops: CDR1 KGHDR, CDR2 SFDVKD. The CDR3 reads CATSAEEWETQYF. In DNA form, the CDR3 reads TGTGCCACCAGTGCAGAGGAGTGGGAGACCCAGTACTTC.

CDR3 amino acids: CASSSTEHHTGELFF. The CDR3 nucleotides are TGTGCCAGCAGCTCGACAGAACACCACACCGGGGAGCTGTTTTTT. The chain carries TRBV7-3 and TRBJ2-2; TRBD1 might be the D (5 bases). Trimming shortened V by 4 bases and J by 3 bases, and 12 bases separated the two germline ends. Germline V lookup: CDR1 SGHTA, CDR2 FQGTGA. CDR3 length: 15 residues.

The chain employs TRBV10-3 and TRBJ2-1, with 7 bases lining up with TRBD2. Trimming removed 3 bases from V and 2 bases from J; junction bases left unmatched: 4. Looked up from germline, CDR1 is ENHRY and CDR2 is SYGVKD. The CDR3 has 15 residues. CDR3 sequence: CAISDTGLPYNEQFF. The CDR3 DNA reads as TGTGCCATCAGTGATACGGGACTACCCTACAATGAGCAGTTCTTC.